The 14 T cell receptor beta chains given below trace back to one sample, sequenced in a study of blood T cells in healthy people across ages. A second PCR of roughly 7 to 11 cycles used a sample-barcoded 5' primer and a J-beta primer mix. From the 5' RACE reads, TCRdb called clonotypes with MiXCR, one entry per CDR3 protein. The data contain about a million distinct CDR3 sequences, 45% to 60% of them singletons. Sequenced material: blood. These TCRs come from an older woman in good health.

This chain connects TRBV20-1 to TRBJ2-1, with 7 positions matching TRBD2. This CDR3 comprises 12 residues. CDR1 is DFQATT and CDR2 is SNEGSKA in the germline V gene (reference sequence). The ends lost 6 bases at V and 7 bases at J; junction bases unmatched: 6. CDR3 residues: CSAMTAGNEQFF. CDR3 bases: TGCAGTGCCATGACAGCGGGGAATGAGCAGTTCTTC.

The rearrangement uses TRBV20-1 and TRBJ1-4; possible D gene TRBD1, 5 bases. The V gene lost 0 bases and the J gene lost 7 bases, with 9 bases spanning the gap. This CDR3 has 13 residues. Germline CDR1 and CDR2: DFQATT and SNEGSKA (reference sequence). The CDR3 is CSARDPGAEKLFF. In DNA, the CDR3 is TGCAGTGCTAGAGATCCTGGGGCTGAAAAACTGTTTTTT.

V gene TRBV29-1 combines with J gene TRBJ1-2; D might be TRBD1 (5 bases). Germline V CDR1 and CDR2: SQVTM, ANQGSEA. This CDR3 comprises 14 residues. Trimming left V 1 base short and J 4 bases short, with 13 bases between. DNA for the CDR3: TGCAGCGTTGAAGGGGGCACCCTTCCCTATGGCTACACCTTC. It specifies CSVEGGTLPYGYTF.

The J gene is TRBJ2-5, the V gene TRBV14; D not certain. The DNA end is more similar to TRBJ2-7, so the J call may be wrong. The CDR3 totals 12 residues. The V gene's germline CDR1 is SGHDN and CDR2 FVKESK. CDR3 residues: CASSQGDSEQYF. CDR3 sequence (DNA): TGTGCCAGCAGCCAAGGCGATTCCGAGCAGTACTTC.

The count of this clonotype is one. The chain is built from TRBV29-1 and TRBJ1-2; D unresolved. V lost 5 bases, J lost 1 base, and 17 bases lay in between. The CDR3 is 15 residues long. Germline CDR1 and CDR2: SQVTM and ANQGSEA. The CDR3 DNA follows: TGCAGCGTTTCAAACGGGGTCGGAGGTAACTATGGCTACACCTTC. Protein sequence: CSVSNGVGGNYGYTF.

The chain joins TRBV20-1 to TRBJ2-3; D is unclear. There are 13 residues in the CDR3. Germline V CDR1 and CDR2: DFQATT, SNEGSKA (reference sequence). Trimming removed 3 bases at V and 4 bases at J, with 11 bases between. The CDR3 protein is CSASQMVPDTQYF. In DNA form, the CDR3 reads TGCAGTGCTAGCCAGATGGTCCCAGATACGCAGTATTTT.

This chain joins TRBV27 and TRBJ2-5; TRBD2 matches at 12 bases. CDR3 size: 15 residues. From germline, CDR1 is MNHEY and CDR2 SMNVEV (reference sequence). The V gene end was trimmed by 10 bases and the J gene end by 11 bases; junction bases not matched to a gene: 17. In DNA, the CDR3 is TGTGCCACCGCTGTCGGGACTAGCGGGCTGAATGAGCAGTACTTC. It translates to CATAVGTSGLNEQYF.

The table lists this clonotype with a few counts. This chain joins TRBV7-2 and TRBJ2-5, with 10 nucleotides matching TRBD2. With V trimmed by 1 base and J by 3 bases, 2 bases remained unmatched. Germline V gene lookup returns CDR1 SGHTA and CDR2 FQGNSA. The CDR3 spans 15 residues. The CDR3, as DNA: TGTGCCAGCAGCTTAGTTGGACTAGCGGAAGAGACCCAGTACTTC. Encoded protein: CASSLVGLAEETQYF. Full variable domain (remainder filled in from reference TRBV7-2 and TRBJ2-5): GAGVSQSPSNKVTEKGKDVELRCDPISGHTALYWYRQSLGQGLEFLIYFQGNSAPDKSGLPSDRFSAERTGGSVSTLTIQRTQQEDSAVYLCASSLVGLAEETQYFGPGTRLLVL.

Many counts were recorded for this clonotype. The chain employs TRBV28 and TRBJ1-2; 8 bases match TRBD1. Unmatched junction bases numbered 6, after V lost 8 bases and J lost 4 bases. The CDR3 extends over 13 amino acids. The germline V gene has CDR1 MDHEN and CDR2 SYDVKM. DNA of the CDR3: TGTGCCAGCGAGGACAGGGCGAGCTATGGCTACACCTTC. Amino acid sequence: CASEDRASYGYTF.

V usage is TRBV15 and J usage is TRBJ2-1; no firm D call. The CDR3 covers 14 residues. Trimming took 0 bases from V and 9 from J, leaving 12 bases between them. The germline V gene has CDR1 LNHNV and CDR2 YYDKDF (reference sequence). The CDR3 coding sequence is TGTGCCACCAGCAGAGATCCTGAGCGAAGTGAGCAGTTCTTC. This encodes CATSRDPERSEQFF.

This chain joins TRBV5-1 and TRBJ2-5; 10 positions agree with TRBD1. The J call may be incorrect, as the DNA end agrees better with TRBJ2-7. The CDR3 has 15 residues. Germline CDR1 is SGHRS and CDR2 is YFSETQ. This CDR3 reads CASSPRQGASHEQYF. The CDR3, as DNA: TGCGCCAGCAGCCCACGACAGGGGGCATCTCACGAGCAGTACTTC.

Only a few counts were recorded for this clonotype. This rearrangement joins TRBV7-2 to TRBJ2-7; 10 bases are shared with TRBD1. CDR3 length: 15 residues. The V gene's germline CDR1 is SGHTA and CDR2 FQGNSA. The ends lost 7 bases at V and 1 base at J; junction bases unmatched: 7. The CDR3 DNA follows: TGTGCCAGCACCCGGACAGGGGGTGGGTCCTACGAGCAGTACTTC. It translates to CASTRTGGGSYEQYF.

This clonotype was counted a few times. V gene TRBV4-2 combines with J gene TRBJ2-2; 11 nucleotides agree with TRBD2. CDR3 size: 18 residues. Germline loops: CDR1 LGHNA, CDR2 YNFKEQ. Trimming at V came to 0 bases and at J to 0 bases, leaving 3 bases not matched to a gene. The chain's CDR3 is CASSQEGTSGANTGELFF. CDR3 sequence (DNA): TGTGCCAGCAGCCAAGAAGGGACTAGCGGTGCGAACACCGGGGAGCTGTTTTTT.

The V call is TRBV5-4, the J call TRBJ2-7, with D possibly matching TRBD1 (5 bases). V was shortened by 2 bases and J by 4 bases, with 13 bases between the two germline ends. The CDR3 sequence is 14 residues long. The germline CDR1 and CDR2 sequences are SGHNT and YYREEE (reference sequence). CDR3 residues: CASSFDPAGYEQYF. The CDR3 region has the DNA TGTGCCAGCAGCTTCGACCCCGCAGGGTACGAGCAGTACTTC. Using reference TRBV5-4 and TRBJ2-7 for the parts outside the CDR3, the full variable domain is ETGVTQSPTHLIKTRGQQVTLRCSSQSGHNTVSWYQQALGQGPQFIFQYYREEENGRGNFPPRFSGLQFPNYSSELNVNALELDDSALYLCASSFDPAGYEQYFGPGTRLTVT.